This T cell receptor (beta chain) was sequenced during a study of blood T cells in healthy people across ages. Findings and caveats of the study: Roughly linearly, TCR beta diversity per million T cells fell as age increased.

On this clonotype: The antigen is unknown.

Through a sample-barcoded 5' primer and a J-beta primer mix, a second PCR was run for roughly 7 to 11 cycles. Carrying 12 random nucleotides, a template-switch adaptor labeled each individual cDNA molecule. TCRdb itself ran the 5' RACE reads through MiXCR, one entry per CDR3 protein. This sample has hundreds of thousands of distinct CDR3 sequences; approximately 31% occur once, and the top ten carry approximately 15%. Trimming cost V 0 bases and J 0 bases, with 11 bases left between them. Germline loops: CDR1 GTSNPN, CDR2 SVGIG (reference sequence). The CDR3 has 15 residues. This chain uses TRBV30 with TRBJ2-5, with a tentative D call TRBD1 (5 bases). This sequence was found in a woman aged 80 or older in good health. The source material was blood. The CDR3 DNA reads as TGTGCCTGGAGTGTTAGCAGGGTGTACCAAGAGACCCAGTACTTC. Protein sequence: CAWSVSRVYQETQYF.